The 12 T cell receptor beta chains listed next were all sequenced from one sample in a study of cytomegalovirus exposure and HLA in healthy donors. TCRdb's copy holds only in-frame clones and misses some; the assay was immunoSEQ multiplex PCR. The sample has some 150,000 clones, 85% to 95% seen once. Sequenced input: PBMCs. These receptors all stem from a man younger than 35 in good health and CMV-seropositive.

V is TRBV5-1 and J is TRBJ2-3, with 7 positions matching TRBD2. The V and J ends lost 3 bases and 0 bases, in that order; junction bases with no gene match: 10. The CDR3 loop spans 17 amino acids. In germline, CDR1 is SGHRS, CDR2 YFSETQ. CDR3 coding DNA: TGCGCCAGCAGCTACTTGAAGGTAGCGGGTAGCACAGATACGCAGTATTTT. Its protein is CASSYLKVAGSTDTQYF. Supplemented by reference TRBV5-1 and TRBJ2-3, the full variable domain reads KAGVTQTPRYLIKTRGQQVTLSCSPISGHRSVSWYQQTPGQGLQFLFEYFSETQRNKGNFPGRFSGRQFSNSRSEMNVSTLELGDSALYLCASSYLKVAGSTDTQYFGPGTRLTVL.

J is TRBJ2-4 and V is TRBV14, with a tentative D call TRBD2 (6 bases). The CDR3 covers 17 residues. Germline V gives CDR1 SGHDN, CDR2 FVKESK. The V end lost 0 bases, the J end lost 5 bases, and 17 bases lay between the germline ends. The CDR3 coding sequence is TGTGCCAGCAGCCAAGATTGGGGGGTTATGGGCCAAAACATTCAGTACTTC. It is translated as CASSQDWGVMGQNIQYF. Filled out from reference TRBV14 and TRBJ2-4, the complete variable domain reads EAGVTQFPSHSVIEKGQTVTLRCDPISGHDNLYWYRRVMGKEIKFLLHFVKESKQDESGMPNNRFLAERTGGTYSTLKVQPAELEDSGVYFCASSQDWGVMGQNIQYFGAGTRLSVL.

The chain joins TRBV29-1 to TRBJ2-5; 8 nucleotides agree with TRBD1. Trimming took 6 bases from V and 5 from J; bases not matched to a gene: 8. The germline CDR1 and CDR2 sequences are SQVTM and ANQGSEA. The CDR3 loop spans 13 amino acids. Here the CDR3 DNA reads TGCAGCGTACGCAGGGGGCAAATGGAGACCCAGTACTTC. Its protein is CSVRRGQMETQYF.

The V call is TRBV11-1, the J call TRBJ1-2, with D hard to call. With 0 bases removed from V and 8 bases from J, the gap between germline ends came to 13 bases. CDR3 size: 14 residues. Germline CDR1 is SGHAT and CDR2 is FQDESV (reference sequence). The CDR3 region has the DNA TGTGCCAGCAGCTTAGCGACATTCTACCAAGGCTACACCTTC. Translating it yields CASSLATFYQGYTF.

CDR3 loop: CASRTQGVPQHF. For the CDR3, the DNA is TGTGCCAGCAGGACCCAGGGGGTGCCCCAGCATTTT. This rearrangement joins TRBV2 to TRBJ1-5; 7 bases are shared with TRBD1. J gave up 9 bases and V 6 bases, and 5 bases lay outside the gene matches. From germline, CDR1 is SNHLY and CDR2 FYNNEI. There are 12 residues in the CDR3.

This rearrangement joins TRBV9 to TRBJ2-3; 9 bases match TRBD2. This CDR3 is 20 amino acids long. Trimming at V came to 2 bases and at J to 1 base, leaving 17 bases not matched to a gene. CDR1 and CDR2 (germline): SGDLS, YYNGEE. CDR3: CASSVRGLAGAFGGTDTQYF. Here the CDR3 DNA reads TGTGCCAGCAGCGTGAGGGGACTAGCCGGAGCCTTCGGGGGCACAGATACGCAGTATTTT.

The V gene is TRBV6-5, the J gene TRBJ2-2; 8 nucleotides match TRBD1. There are 14 residues in the CDR3. Germline loops: CDR1 MNHEY, CDR2 SVGAGI. V lost 8 bases, J lost 5 bases, and 7 bases stayed unmatched. CDR3 in DNA: TGTGCCAGCCCCCCAGGGGGCTGTACCGGGGAGCTGTTTTTT. Translated: CASPPGGCTGELFF.

To note about this clone: The junction departs from germline at one end; a sequencing error may be responsible. The gene calls are TRBV9 and TRBJ2-7; weak D call: TRBD1 (6 bases). The germline CDR1 and CDR2 sequences are SGDLS and YYNGEE. CDR3 length: 15 amino acids. The CDR3 DNA reads as TGTGCCAGCAGCGTGGGGCAGGGGTTTTCCTATGAGCAGTACTTC. Translating gives CASSVGQGFSYEQYF.

The chain uses TRBV28 and TRBJ2-3; 8 bases are shared with TRBD2. The CDR3 runs 14 residues. CDR1 and CDR2 from the germline V gene are MDHEN and SYDVKM. After removal of 6 bases from V and 5 bases from J, the junction contained 7 bases not matched to a gene. CDR3 amino acids: CASSRTSRQDTQYF. CDR3 DNA: TGTGCCAGCAGCCGGACTAGCCGGCAAGATACGCAGTATTTT.

This clone has only one observation. The chain joins TRBV28 to TRBJ2-7, with 14 nucleotides matching TRBD2. CDR3 length: 15 residues. V trimming: 5 bases; J trimming: 6 bases; junction bases outside the gene matches: 6. Germline CDR1 is MDHEN and CDR2 is SYDVKM. The CDR3 is CASSGGLAGVAEQYF. CDR3 in DNA: TGTGCCAGCAGTGGGGGACTAGCGGGAGTCGCCGAGCAGTACTTC.

The chain couples TRBV28 to TRBJ1-1, with D unclear. Trimming shortened V by 1 base and J by 1 base, and 10 bases separated the two germline ends. The CDR3 covers 15 residues. Germline V gene sequence: CDR1 MDHEN, CDR2 SYDVKM. CDR3: CASSLLSSRNTEAFF. In DNA form, the CDR3 reads TGTGCCAGCAGTTTATTGTCATCCAGGAACACTGAAGCTTTCTTT.

The chain combines TRBV7-8 with TRBJ1-2, with 8 positions matching TRBD1. This CDR3 has 15 residues. The germline V gene encodes CDR1 SGHVS and CDR2 FQNEAQ. The junction had 11 bases not matched to a gene; V was cut back by 4 bases and J by 7 bases. CDR3 in amino acids: CASSSHDRGMGGYTF. The CDR3 bases are TGTGCCAGCAGCTCGCACGACAGGGGAATGGGTGGCTACACCTTC.